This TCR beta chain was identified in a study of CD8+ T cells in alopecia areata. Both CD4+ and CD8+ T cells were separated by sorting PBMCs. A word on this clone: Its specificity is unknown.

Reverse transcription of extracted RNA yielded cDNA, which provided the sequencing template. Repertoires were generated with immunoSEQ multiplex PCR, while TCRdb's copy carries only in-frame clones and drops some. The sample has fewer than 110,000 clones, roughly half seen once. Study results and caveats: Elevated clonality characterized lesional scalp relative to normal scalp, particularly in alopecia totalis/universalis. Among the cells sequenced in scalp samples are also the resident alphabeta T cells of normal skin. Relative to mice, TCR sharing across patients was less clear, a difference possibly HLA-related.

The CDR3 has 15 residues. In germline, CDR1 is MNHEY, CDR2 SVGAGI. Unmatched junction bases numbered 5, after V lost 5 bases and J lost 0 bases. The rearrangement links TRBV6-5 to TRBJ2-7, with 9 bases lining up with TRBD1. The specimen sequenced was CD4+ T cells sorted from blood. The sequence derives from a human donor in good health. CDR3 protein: CASSKGTGSSYEQYF. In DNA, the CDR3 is TGTGCCAGCAGTAAAGGGACAGGGAGCTCCTACGAGCAGTACTTC.